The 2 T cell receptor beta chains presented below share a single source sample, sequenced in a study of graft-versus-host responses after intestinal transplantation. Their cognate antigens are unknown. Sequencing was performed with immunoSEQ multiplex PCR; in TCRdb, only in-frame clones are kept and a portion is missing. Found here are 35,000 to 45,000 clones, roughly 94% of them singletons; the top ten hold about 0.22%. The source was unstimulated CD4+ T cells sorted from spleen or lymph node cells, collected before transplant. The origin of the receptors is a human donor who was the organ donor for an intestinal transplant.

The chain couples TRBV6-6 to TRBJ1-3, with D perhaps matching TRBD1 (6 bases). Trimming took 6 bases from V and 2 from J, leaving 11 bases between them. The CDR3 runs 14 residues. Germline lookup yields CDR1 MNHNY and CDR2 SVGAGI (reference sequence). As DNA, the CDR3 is TGTGCCAGCAGCCCCGGGACAACTGGAAACACCATATATTTT. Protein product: CASSPGTTGNTIYF.

CDR3 residues: CATRQVANTGELFF. For the CDR3, the DNA is TGCGCCACTCGACAGGTGGCGAACACCGGGGAGCTGTTTTTT. V usage is TRBV4-3 and J usage is TRBJ2-2, with D maybe TRBD1 (6 bases). The V and J ends lost 10 bases and 0 bases respectively, with 12 bases between them. The length of the CDR3 is 14 residues. CDR1 and CDR2 (germline): LGHNA, YSLEER.